These T cell receptor beta chains were read from a single sample in a study of response to subunit inactivated influenza vaccine. MiXCR, applied by TCRdb to the RT-PCR reads, yields one record per CDR3 protein. This sample yields 180,000 or so distinct CDR3 sequences, of which roughly 12% are seen a single time; about 31% belongs to the top ten. This same sample was also taken into another study, of T cells expressing NK-cell markers.

The starting material was CD8+ T cells sorted from PBMCs, obtained 12 days after vaccination. All receptors come from a man in his forties or fifties who received an inactivated influenza vaccine. Each CDR3 is given with its conserved first and last residue. D genes are given only for firm matches. The size of a clone is reported for some rows only, either as once, few or many, or as a class for expanded clones.

CSVVPSGAHPSSYEQYF	TGCAGCGTAGTTCCTAGCGGGGCCCACCCAAGCTCCTACGAGCAGTACTTC	TRBD2	many	TRBJ2-7	TRBV29-1
CASSVELNSYNEQFF	TGTGCCAGCAGCGTAGAACTCAACTCCTACAATGAGCAGTTCTTC	.	few	TRBJ2-1	TRBV9
CASSSPLLDGKDTQYF	TGTGCCAGCAGCTCGCCCCTTTTGGACGGGAAAGATACGCAGTATTTT	.	few	TRBJ2-3	TRBV13
CSVDLLPGQAFF	TGCAGCGTTGACCTCCTCCCGGGCCAAGCTTTCTTT	.	.	TRBJ1-1	TRBV29-1
CASSQERQATYYEQYF	TGCGCCAGCAGCCAAGAGCGACAGGCGACGTACTACGAGCAGTACTTC	.	.	TRBJ2-7	TRBV4-3
CASSPTSGRPRNTGELFF	TGTGCCAGCAGCCCGACTAGCGGGAGGCCTAGGAACACCGGGGAGCTGTTTTTT	TRBD2	.	TRBJ2-2	TRBV28
CASSQLAGRPDTQYF	TGTGCCAGCAGCCAACTAGCGGGCCGCCCAGATACGCAGTATTTT	TRBD2	few	TRBJ2-3	TRBV4-2
CSVEEKGNTGELFF	TGCAGCGTTGAAGAAAAGGGGAACACCGGGGAGCTGTTTTTT	.	many	TRBJ2-2	TRBV29-1
CASSQDGPGTARAQETQYF	TGTGCCAGCAGCCAAGATGGGCCAGGAACAGCACGGGCCCAAGAGACCCAGTACTTC	.	many	TRBJ2-5	TRBV3-1
CSARGRGGYEQYF	TGCAGTGCTAGAGGGCGGGGGGGCTACGAGCAGTACTTC	TRBD2	.	TRBJ2-7	TRBV20-1
CASSYQQGSGGYSYEQYF	TGTGCCAGCAGCTACCAACAGGGGAGCGGGGGATACTCCTACGAGCAGTACTTC	.	few	TRBJ2-7	TRBV11-2
CASSQAGMRQLSYEQYF	TGCGCCAGCAGCCAAGCGGGCATGCGTCAACTCTCCTACGAGCAGTACTTC	.	many	TRBJ2-7	TRBV4-1
CASSQVQDYGYTF	TGCGCCAGCAGCCAAGTCCAGGATTATGGCTACACCTTC	.	.	TRBJ1-2	TRBV4-1
CASSLGTYTEAFF	TGTGCCAGCAGCTTAGGTACTTACACTGAAGCTTTCTTT	.	few	TRBJ1-1	TRBV11-2
CSARGSGEQFF	TGCAGTGCTAGAGGGAGTGGTGAGCAGTTCTTC	.	few	TRBJ2-1	TRBV20-1
CASSLAGRGPSYEQYF	TGTGCCAGCAGCTTAGCAGGACGGGGCCCCTCCTACGAGCAGTACTTC	.	.	TRBJ2-7	TRBV7-9
CASSLMGELFF	TGTGCCAGCAGTTTAATGGGGGAGCTGTTTTTT	.	many	TRBJ2-2	TRBV12-3/TRBV12-4
CASSPTSGIGNEQFF	TGCGCCAGCAGTCCAACTAGCGGGATAGGGAATGAGCAGTTCTTC	TRBD2	few	TRBJ2-1	TRBV5-1
CASSGADSNQPQHF	TGTGCCAGCAGCGGGGCGGACTCAAATCAGCCCCAGCATTTT	.	.	TRBJ1-5	TRBV6-2/TRBV6-3
CASSLSGTGGAFNYGYTF	TGTGCCAGCAGCTTGTCCGGGACAGGGGGCGCCTTTAACTATGGCTACACCTTC	TRBD1	.	TRBJ1-2	TRBV7-6
CASSSGTSTEAFF	TGTGCCAGCAGCTCCGGGACATCCACTGAAGCTTTCTTT	.	few	TRBJ1-1	TRBV7-9
CASSIARVQGGTGELFF	TGTGCCAGCAGTATTGCCCGTGTACAGGGAGGCACCGGGGAGCTGTTTTTT	.	many	TRBJ2-2	TRBV9
CASDDPSGGLGEQYF	TGTGCCAGCGATGACCCTAGTGGAGGGTTGGGGGAGCAGTACTTC	.	few	TRBJ2-7	TRBV2
CAWTLAGNEQFF	TGTGCCTGGACACTAGCTGGCAATGAGCAGTTCTTC	.	.	TRBJ2-1	TRBV30
CASSPPSASLSSYEQYF	TGTGCCAGCAGCCCCCCCAGCGCTAGCCTAAGCTCCTACGAGCAGTACTTC	.	.	TRBJ2-7	TRBV7-9
CASSFEGNEQFF	TGTGCCAGCAGCTTCGAGGGGAATGAGCAGTTCTTC	.	few	TRBJ2-1	TRBV7-9
CSARDSGGPFLDTQYF	TGCAGTGCTAGAGATTCGGGGGGGCCATTTCTCGATACGCAGTATTTT	TRBD2	few	TRBJ2-3	TRBV20-1
CASSRSGEVGEQYF	TGTGCCAGCTCACGTTCAGGCGAGGTGGGCGAGCAGTACTTC	.	few	TRBJ2-7	TRBV6-2/TRBV6-3
CASRHLVLGSYNEQFF	TGTGCCAGCAGACATCTGGTTTTGGGCTCCTACAATGAGCAGTTCTTC	.	many	TRBJ2-1	TRBV12-3/TRBV12-4
CASSWTGDLAKNIQYF	TGTGCCAGCAGCTGGACAGGGGATCTAGCCAAAAACATTCAGTACTTC	TRBD1	few	TRBJ2-4	TRBV7-9
CASSGGLFYEQYF	TGTGCCAGTAGTGGGGGACTCTTCTACGAGCAGTACTTC	.	few	TRBJ2-7	TRBV19
CSARGSGGFYNEQFF	TGCAGTGCTAGAGGGTCCGGGGGGTTCTACAATGAGCAGTTCTTC	TRBD2	.	TRBJ2-1	TRBV20-1
CASSLDVRTGDSPLHF	TGTGCCAGCAGCTTGGATGTTCGGACAGGGGATTCACCCCTCCACTTT	TRBD1	few	TRBJ1-6	TRBV5-6
CASSFSQGVYYEQYF	TGTGCCAGCAGCTTCTCGCAGGGCGTATACTACGAGCAGTACTTC	.	.	TRBJ2-7	TRBV5-5
CASSSEPPGAKNIQYF	TGTGCCAGCAGTTCCGAACCTCCGGGGGCCAAAAACATTCAGTACTTC	.	.	TRBJ2-4	TRBV6-2/TRBV6-3
CASSLGLTLNTEAFF	TGTGCCAGCAGTTTAGGCCTAACTCTGAACACTGAAGCTTTCTTT	.	many	TRBJ1-1	TRBV7-8
CAWSDGDLAHYEQYF	TGTGCCTGGAGTGACGGGGACCTGGCTCACTACGAGCAGTACTTC	.	.	TRBJ2-7	TRBV30
CASTSTGRTFEQFF	TGTGCCAGCACCTCCACAGGGCGTACTTTTGAGCAGTTCTTC	.	.	TRBJ2-1	TRBV7-2
CSAKTTGLNTGELFF	TGCAGTGCCAAGACGACCGGGTTGAACACCGGGGAGCTGTTTTTT	.	.	TRBJ2-2	TRBV20-1
CASSLAPESYNEQFF	TGTGCCAGCAGCTTAGCGCCGGAATCCTACAATGAGCAGTTCTTC	.	many	TRBJ2-1	TRBV7-9
CSVEGNRQTEAFF	TGCAGCGTTGAGGGGAACAGGCAAACTGAAGCTTTCTTT	.	many	TRBJ1-1	TRBV29-1
CASSPGTGGLVTGELFF	TGTGCCAGCAGTCCCGGGACAGGGGGCCTTGTCACCGGGGAGCTGTTTTTT	TRBD1	few	TRBJ2-2	TRBV28